This section outlines one T cell receptor (beta chain) sequence together with its context. The target antigen is unknown. Clones were read by immunoSEQ multiplex PCR, and TCRdb kept only the in-frame ones, dropping some. The repertoire holds some 9,900 clones, with about 75% as singletons. The V gene lost 3 bases and the J gene lost 8 bases, with 8 bases spanning the gap. Germline CDR1 PRHDT, CDR2 FYEKMQ (reference sequence). CDR3 length: 12 amino acids. The entry originates in a study of tumor-infiltrating lymphocytes in localized non-small cell lung cancer. About the research overall: Several tumor histologies, both smoking statuses, and some post-neoadjuvant chemotherapy samples were included.

Overall study findings and caveats: Different pieces of the same tissue went to different assays, confounding technical variation with intratumor heterogeneity.

J is TRBJ2-1 and V is TRBV13; no definite D call. Sequencing was done on a sample of uninvolved lung tissue not adjacent to the tumor. The receptor was derived from a human donor with non-small cell lung cancer. CDR3: CASSLVADEQFF. DNA for the CDR3: TGTGCCAGCAGCTTGGTGGCGGATGAGCAGTTCTTC.